The table lists the clone carrying this T cell receptor beta chain with a count of one. The data derive from a study of blood T cell repertoires in COVID-19. In the study overall: Both acute and convalescent COVID-19 samples were obtained from the United States, Italy and Spain. PBMCs, B-cell-depleted T cells, or T cells were the source of the cDNA or gDNA that made up the material.

In the study's own analysis: Estimation of nucleated cell counts was performed using reference gene primer amplification. Sequenced by immunoSEQ multiplex PCR; TCRdb stores in-frame clones only, minus some. V and J calls and clone size are as listed in that table; D and trimming were resolved from the DNA. The sample holds about 50,000 clones, more than 80% seen once. Germline V CDR1 and CDR2: SGHDT, YYEEEE. CDR3 length equals 15 residues. V shed 3 bases, J shed 5 bases, and the junction held 9 bases outside the gene matches. The sequenced sample was peripheral blood. This rearrangement joins TRBV5-6 to TRBJ2-5; 8 bases map to TRBD2. This TCR was recovered from a man aged 40-50 years with acute or convalescent COVID-19. The CDR3 spells CASSSVVAGHETQYF. As DNA, the CDR3 is TGTGCCAGCAGCTCGGTGGTAGCGGGGCACGAGACCCAGTACTTC.